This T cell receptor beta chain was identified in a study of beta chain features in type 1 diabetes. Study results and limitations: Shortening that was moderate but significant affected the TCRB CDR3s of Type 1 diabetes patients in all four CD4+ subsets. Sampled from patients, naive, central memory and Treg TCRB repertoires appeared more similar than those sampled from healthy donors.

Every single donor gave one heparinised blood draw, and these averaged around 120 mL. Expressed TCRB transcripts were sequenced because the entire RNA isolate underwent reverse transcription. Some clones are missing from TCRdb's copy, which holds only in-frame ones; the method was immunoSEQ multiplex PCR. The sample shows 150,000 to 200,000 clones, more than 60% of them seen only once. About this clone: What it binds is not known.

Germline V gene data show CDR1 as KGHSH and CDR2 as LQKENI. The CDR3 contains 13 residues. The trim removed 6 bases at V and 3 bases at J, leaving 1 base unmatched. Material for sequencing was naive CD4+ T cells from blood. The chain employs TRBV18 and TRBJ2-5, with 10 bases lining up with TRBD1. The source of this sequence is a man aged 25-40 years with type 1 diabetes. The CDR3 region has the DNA TGTGCCAGCTCCGGGACAGGGGAAGAGACCCAGTACTTC. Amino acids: CASSGTGEETQYF.